This T cell receptor (beta chain) was sequenced in a study of tumor and adjacent non-tumor tissue in lung cancer (dated by TCRdb to the late 2010s). As for the study more broadly: The cohort included about a dozen adenocarcinoma, a couple of squamous cell carcinoma and 1 small cell lung cancer patients. Ages among the roughly 15 patients ranged from roughly 30 to 76 years, there were around 10 men and 5 women, and disease was at TNM stage I to III. The study compared bulk TCRbeta repertoires from lung tumor tissue and matched distant non-tumor lung tissue of around 14 lung cancer patients. In total, sequencing yielded 125,075,908 productive TCRbeta reads, which works out to an average of approximately 4.1 million reads per sample. Some 31 paired specimens, one tumor and one normal lung sample per patient, were profiled by TCRbeta CDR3 sequencing.

The library came from multiplex PCR. The instrument was an Illumina HiSeq 2500. TCRbeta libraries were constructed through three rounds of nested PCR with primers (Table S4) according to protocols adapted from ARM-PCR. Before sequencing, PCR products of 200-500 bp were cut from the gel and purified using the QIAquick gel extraction kit. In the authors' own workflow: Trimmomatic was used to clean the reads, FLASH was used to merge the reads into complete CDR3 sequences, and MiTCR was used to assign the reads to V(D)J germline segments. Clonal diversity was computed as the inverse Simpson's index with VDJtools. In-frame sequences lacking a premature stop codon were counted as productive reads. TCRdb applied fastp at Q25 and MiXCR to the public reads, then kept only in-frame beta chains. Under each unique CDR3 protein, matching rows form one entry showing the most common genes and DNA. Clone size and V and J calls follow TCRdb, not the original study. The sample table shows fewer than 120,000 distinct CDR3 sequences, and over 75% are seen once. The top ten constitute roughly 20% of the sample.

Study-level results and caveats: Because peripheral blood was not sequenced, the blood TCRbeta repertoires of the lung cancer patients in the study went unexamined. Tumor tissue showed significantly greater TCR diversity (inverse Simpson) than normal lung tissue (roughly 430 vs 170, P = 0.0075, Mann-Whitney U test). Neither the sequencing platform nor unique molecular identifiers are named or mentioned anywhere in the methods. The top 100 clones made up a significantly larger cumulative share of the repertoire in normal lung than in tumor tissue. Only 15 patients were included in the cohort, and the need for larger samples and more detailed clinical data was noted by the authors. TCR diversity was significantly higher in younger patients, and higher tumor TCR diversity was associated with shorter overall and disease-free survival.

There are many counts of this clonotype. Its binding antigen is unknown. No qualities accompany the bases; no much larger clone lies one base away. The germline V gene (reference sequence) supplies CDR1 DFQATT and CDR2 SNEGSKA. V is trimmed back by 6 bases and J by 4 bases, and the junction contains 4 bases that no gene match accounts for. The CDR3 measures 13 amino acids from cysteine to phenylalanine. Only the CDR3 region is kept as DNA, spanning 39 bases read in frame from base 1. RNA was extracted from bulk unsorted tissue and checked for quality with a NanoDrop ND-1000 and an Agilent 2100. The donors were newly diagnosed lung cancer patients admitted for thoracic surgery in China from August to November 2014 who had not received prior chemotherapy. Patients who had received previous radiotherapy or chemotherapy, or who had another concurrent cancer, were excluded from the study. Pieces of surgical tissue measuring about 1-2 cm3 were kept in RNAlater solution and stored at -80 degrees C until use.

Sequencing was done on a sample of lung tumor tissue. This TCR was recovered from a man aged 70 or older with non-small cell lung cancer. The chain uses TRBV20-1 and TRBJ1-1; a stretch of 11 junction bases matches TRBD1. The CDR3 sequence is CSAYGQGATEAFF. In nucleotide form, the sequence is TGCAGTGCCTATGGACAGGGGGCCACTGAAGCTTTCTTT.